A selection of T cell receptor beta chains follows, all from one sample in a study of cytomegalovirus exposure and HLA in healthy donors. Here immunoSEQ multiplex PCR was the method, and the copy in TCRdb shows in-frame clones only, minus some. Found here are 85,000 to 100,000 clones, more than 60% of them singletons; the top ten hold roughly 8%. Sequenced: PBMCs. These receptors were obtained from a human donor in good health. The CDR3 runs from the conserved cysteine through the conserved F or W. The order of the fields is clone size, J gene, D gene, V gene, CDR3 protein. D genes are given only for firm matches. Size is omitted from some rows. Given values are once, few, many or a class for expanded clones.

size: NA; J: TRBJ1-5; D: NA; V: TRBV9; CDR3: CASSVAGFGNQPQHF
size: NA; J: TRBJ1-5; D: TRBD1; V: TRBV9; CDR3: CASSADRGHQPQHF
size: NA; J: TRBJ1-2; D: NA; V: TRBV19; CDR3: CASRDRANYGYTF
size: NA; J: TRBJ1-1; D: NA; V: TRBV11-2; CDR3: CASSAWAPGTEAFF
size: NA; J: TRBJ1-2; D: TRBD1; V: TRBV27; CDR3: CASSSLGQADYGYTF
size: NA; J: TRBJ1-4; D: TRBD1; V: TRBV7-9; CDR3: CSSSRITGAERTNEKLFF
size: few; J: TRBJ1-4; D: NA; V: TRBV7-2; CDR3: CASSRGHGNEKLFF
size: NA; J: TRBJ2-5; D: NA; V: TRBV19; CDR3: CASSKTLRGQETQYF
size: NA; J: TRBJ1-5; D: NA; V: TRBV5-1; CDR3: CASSLPRTASYQPQHF
size: NA; J: TRBJ2-7; D: NA; V: TRBV25-1; CDR3: CASRHRDSIYEQYF